A selection of T cell receptor beta chains follows, all from one sample in a study of PD-L1 blockade in urothelial cancer. Sequencing was performed with immunoSEQ multiplex PCR; in TCRdb, only in-frame clones are kept and a portion is missing. The sample comprises 75,000 to 95,000 clones, roughly 90% of which are singletons, and approximately 9% rests with the top ten. Sequenced here: PBMCs, sampled around atezolizumab (anti-PD-L1) treatment. The source of these receptors is a man aged 55 to 70 with urothelial cancer. Each CDR3 is given with its conserved first and last residue. D genes are given only for firm matches. Only some rows state a clone size, as once, few, many or a class for expanded clones.

TRBJ1-1	NA	TRBV5-4	NA	CASSLESGNTEAFF	TGTGCCAGCAGCTTGGAGAGTGGGAACACTGAAGCTTTCTTT
TRBJ2-1	NA	TRBV9	NA	CASSVVGGGLNEQFF	TGTGCCAGCAGCGTAGTGGGAGGGGGGTTGAATGAGCAGTTCTTC
TRBJ2-5	NA	TRBV6-1	NA	CASSEAGAGLETQYF	TGTGCCAGCAGTGAAGCGGGTGCAGGGTTGGAGACCCAGTACTTC
TRBJ2-3	TRBD1	TRBV30	NA	CAWEDRGQVDTQYF	TGTGCCTGGGAAGACAGGGGGCAAGTAGATACGCAGTATTTT
TRBJ1-5	NA	TRBV7-2	NA	CASSLGMGGDQPQHF	TGTGCCAGCAGCTTAGGGATGGGGGGGGATCAGCCCCAGCATTTT
TRBJ1-2	TRBD1	TRBV5-1	NA	CASSPQGQTNTF	TGCGCCAGCAGCCCGCAGGGACAGACCAATACCTTC
TRBJ2-5	TRBD2	TRBV27	NA	CASSYSSGGYQETQYF	TGTGCCAGCAGCTATTCTAGCGGGGGGTACCAAGAGACCCAGTACTTC
TRBJ1-4	NA	TRBV5-4	NA	CASSLFRSEKLFF	TGTGCCAGCAGCTTGTTCAGGTCCGAAAAACTGTTTTTT
TRBJ2-1	TRBD1	TRBV6-5	NA	CASRKETGYNEQFF	TGTGCCAGCAGAAAGGAGACAGGGTACAATGAGCAGTTCTTC
TRBJ2-2	TRBD2	TRBV11-3	NA	CASSLGGGNTGELFF	TGTGCCAGCAGCTTAGGCGGGGGGAACACCGGGGAGCTGTTTTTT
TRBJ1-3	NA	TRBV9	NA	CASSPRDSLPRGSGNTIYF	TGTGCCAGCAGCCCCCGGGACTCTCTCCCTCGAGGCTCTGGAAACACCATATATTTT
TRBJ2-1	TRBD1	TRBV6-5	NA	CASSRGGVQFF	TGTGCCAGCAGTCGAGGGGGCGTCCAGTTCTTC
TRBJ1-2	TRBD1	TRBV5-4	NA	CASSPYRGTNYGYTF	TGTGCCAGCAGCCCGTACAGGGGGACTAACTATGGCTACACCTTC
TRBJ2-7	NA	TRBV6-1	once	CASSGAGLQYEQYF	TGTGCCAGCAGTGGGGCAGGCCTCCAATACGAGCAGTACTTC
TRBJ2-7	NA	TRBV5-1	NA	CASSSRTGGGEQYF	TGCGCCAGCAGCTCGAGGACTGGCGGCGGGGAGCAGTACTTC
TRBJ1-5	NA	TRBV7-2	NA	CASSVPGQPQHF	TGTGCCAGCAGCGTCCCGGGTCAGCCCCAGCATTTT
TRBJ1-4	TRBD1	TRBV5-1	NA	CASSLAGTGGEKLFF	TGCGCCAGCAGCTTGGCCGGGACAGGGGGTGAAAAACTGTTTTTT
TRBJ2-2	NA	TRBV5-4	NA	CASSQTTGELFF	TGTGCCAGCAGCCAAACTACCGGGGAGCTGTTTTTT
TRBJ2-7	TRBD1	TRBV4-3	NA	CASSQVRDSSYEQYF	TGCGCCAGCAGCCAAGTTCGGGACAGCTCCTACGAGCAGTACTTC
TRBJ1-6	NA	TRBV4-2	NA	CASSQDQQGRSPLHF	TGTGCCAGCAGCCAAGATCAACAGGGCAGATCACCCCTCCACTTT
TRBJ2-5	TRBD1	TRBV29-1	NA	CSARTGSGLLETQYF	TGCAGCGCTCGGACAGGGAGTGGACTTCTAGAGACCCAGTACTTC
TRBJ2-5	TRBD1	TRBV13	NA	CASSTQQGTETQYF	TGTGCCAGCAGCACACAACAGGGGACGGAGACCCAGTACTTC
TRBJ2-1	TRBD2	TRBV11-3	NA	CASSLREGPVAKEQFF	TGTGCCAGCAGCTTGCGGGAGGGCCCCGTGGCGAAGGAGCAGTTCTTC
TRBJ2-5	NA	TRBV18	NA	CASSIGLEQETQYF	TGTGCCAGCTCAATCGGCTTGGAGCAAGAGACCCAGTACTTC
TRBJ2-3	NA	TRBV9	NA	CASSTGRDTQYF	TGTGCCAGCAGCACAGGGAGAGATACGCAGTATTTT
TRBJ1-2	TRBD1	TRBV29-1	NA	CSGVTGGAGYGYTF	TGCAGCGGGGTGACAGGGGGCGCTGGCTATGGCTACACCTTC
TRBJ2-3	NA	TRBV4-3	NA	CASASTRLDTQYF	TGCGCCAGCGCGTCCACGAGGTTGGATACGCAGTATTTT
TRBJ2-1	NA	TRBV30	NA	CAWTRGLTNTYNEQFF	TGTGCCTGGACCCGAGGACTCACCAACACCTACAATGAGCAGTTCTTC
TRBJ2-7	TRBD2	TRBV23-1	NA	CASSQSRAGGPLEQYF	TGCGCCAGCAGTCAATCGCGAGCGGGAGGGCCCCTCGAGCAGTACTTC
TRBJ1-5	TRBD1	TRBV4-2	NA	CASSQDPLARQGPQHF	TGTGCCAGCAGCCAAGATCCCCTGGCCCGACAGGGGCCCCAGCATTTT
TRBJ2-1	TRBD2	TRBV10-3	NA	CATRLAVSSYNEQFF	TGTGCCACGAGACTAGCGGTAAGCTCCTACAATGAGCAGTTCTTC
TRBJ2-2	NA	TRBV18	NA	CASSPPSGFTGELFF	TGTGCCAGCTCACCACCGTCGGGATTCACCGGGGAGCTGTTTTTT
TRBJ2-5	TRBD1	TRBV5-1	NA	CASSLAGTGEETQYF	TGCGCCAGCAGCTTGGCCGGGACAGGGGAAGAGACCCAGTACTTC
TRBJ1-1	TRBD1	TRBV25-1	NA	CASTALTGRNTEAFF	TGTGCCAGCACTGCCCTGACAGGGCGGAACACTGAAGCTTTCTTT
TRBJ2-3	TRBD2	TRBV28	NA	CASSPQTSYTDTQYF	TGTGCCAGCAGCCCCCAGACTAGCTACACAGATACGCAGTATTTT
TRBJ2-7	NA	TRBV19	NA	CASSILDRSHEQYF	TGTGCCAGTAGTATCTTGGACAGATCGCACGAGCAGTACTTC
TRBJ1-1	TRBD1	TRBV6-6	NA	CASRETQGINTEAFF	TGTGCCAGCAGGGAAACACAGGGGATCAACACTGAAGCTTTCTTT
TRBJ1-4	NA	TRBV7-8	NA	CASSFNTGLYNEKLFF	TGTGCCAGCAGCTTTAACACGGGACTTTACAATGAAAAACTGTTTTTT
TRBJ2-3	NA	TRBV21-1	NA	CASSKRGGHLVDTQYF	TGTGCCAGCAGCAAAAGGGGAGGTCACTTGGTGGATACGCAGTATTTT
TRBJ2-1	NA	TRBV28	NA	CASSLASVAEEDEQFF	TGTGCCAGCAGTTTAGCGTCGGTAGCGGAGGAGGATGAGCAGTTCTTC
TRBJ2-5	TRBD2	TRBV5-4	once	CASSSIAGGAEETQYF	TGTGCCAGCAGCTCCATAGCGGGGGGGGCGGAAGAGACCCAGTACTTC
TRBJ2-4	TRBD2	TRBV6-1	NA	CASLAGGPGNIQYF	TGTGCCAGCCTAGCGGGAGGGCCGGGAAACATTCAGTACTTC
TRBJ1-2	NA	TRBV14	few	CASSQEGRWTF	TGTGCCAGCAGCCAAGAGGGCCGTTGGACCTTC
TRBJ1-5	NA	TRBV7-8	NA	CASSPNRQSNQPQHF	TGTGCCAGCAGCCCGAATAGACAGAGCAATCAGCCCCAGCATTTT
TRBJ2-7	NA	TRBV6-5	NA	CASSYTTHYEQYF	TGTGCCAGCAGTTACACAACCCACTACGAGCAGTACTTC
TRBJ2-5	NA	TRBV5-1	NA	CASSLGQREETQYF	TGCGCCAGCAGCTTGGGTCAGCGAGAAGAGACCCAGTACTTC
TRBJ2-7	TRBD2	TRBV4-2	NA	CASSQGNPAGVGEQYF	TGTGCCAGCAGCCAAGGGAATCCAGCGGGAGTAGGCGAGCAGTACTTC
TRBJ2-1	TRBD2	TRBV11-2	NA	CASSLDSGAYNEQFF	TGTGCCAGCAGCTTAGATAGCGGGGCCTACAATGAGCAGTTCTTC
TRBJ2-7	TRBD2	TRBV5-1	NA	CASSRTSGAYEQYF	TGCGCCAGCAGCAGGACTAGCGGGGCCTACGAGCAGTACTTC
TRBJ2-5	TRBD2	TRBV4-3	NA	CASSQVLSRTSFPQYF	TGCGCCAGCAGCCAAGTCTTGTCCAGGACTAGCTTTCCCCAGTACTTC
TRBJ2-7	NA	TRBV7-3	NA	CASRERGTGAHEQYF	TGTGCCAGCAGGGAACGGGGGACGGGAGCGCACGAGCAGTACTTC
TRBJ1-1	TRBD1	TRBV18	NA	CASSYQGEGNTEAFF	TGTGCCAGCTCTTATCAGGGGGAAGGGAACACTGAAGCTTTCTTT
TRBJ2-7	NA	TRBV7-2	NA	CASNSGGFEQYF	TGTGCCAGCAACTCTGGGGGGTTCGAGCAGTACTTC
TRBJ1-4	NA	TRBV19	NA	CASSPPSGASEKLFF	TGTGCCAGTAGTCCTCCAAGTGGGGCAAGTGAAAAACTGTTTTTT